This T cell receptor beta chain was identified during a study of control samples from healthy donors and cancer patients (dated by TCRdb to 2018 to 2021). The library was produced with the immunoSEQ multiplex PCR assay. The table comes from immuneACCESS by way of TCRdb, which keeps in-frame sequences with V and J called. Part of the clones is missing from these tables; in studies checked, under half for an unresolved V gene and the rest for unknown reasons. This sample holds 150,000 to 200,000 clones; about 90% were observed only once. The ten largest account for 1.5% to 2% of the sample. Taken from cysteine to phenylalanine, the CDR3 has 14 residues. Only CDR3 DNA is held: 42 bases, read in frame from base 1. Compared with germline, V lacks 6 bases and J lacks 4 bases; bases without a gene match: 4. Per the germline V gene (reference sequence), MNHNY is the CDR1 and SVGAGI is the CDR2. Notes on this clone: Its antigen is unknown. Base qualities were left out, and no much larger clone turns up one base away.

The V gene is TRBV6-6 and the J gene is TRBJ2-2, and 8 junction bases match TRBD1. Sequencing was done on a sample of blood. The sequence was collected from a man aged 18 to 30 in good health. The CDR3 here reads CASRDRVGTGELFF. The nucleotide sequence is given as TGTGCCAGCAGGGACAGGGTGGGCACCGGGGAGCTGTTTTTT.